The 25 T cell receptor beta chains below were found in one sample sequenced in a study of a mutant IDH1 vaccine in newly diagnosed glioma. The antigens of these receptors remain unknown. The assay was immunoSEQ multiplex PCR, and TCRdb's table has in-frame clones only and misses some. The sample holds 35,000 to 45,000 clones; roughly 82% are singletons and the top ten take approximately 9.1%. Time point indicated: week 47, end of study. Doses of 300 ug of mutant IDH1 20-mer peptide were given with topical imiquimod. Material: PBMCs, obtained from a glioma patient whose treatment included an IDH1 peptide vaccine. Every receptor here comes from a man aged 40-50 years with glioma.

The chain employs TRBV15 and TRBJ2-1, with D unresolved. The germline V and J ends were trimmed by 0 bases and 8 bases, with 5 bases remaining between them. CDR1 and CDR2 (germline): LNHNV, YYDKDF (reference sequence). CDR3 length: 12 amino acids. The CDR3 is CATSREGDEQFF. CDR3 in DNA: TGTGCCACCAGCAGAGAAGGTGATGAGCAGTTCTTC.

The chain employs TRBV4-1 and TRBJ2-5; 11 nucleotides agree with TRBD2. V was clipped by 5 bases and J by 3 bases; unmatched bases: 2. This CDR3 is built from 14 residues. Germline V gives CDR1 MGHRA, CDR2 YSYEKL. CDR3 nucleotide sequence: TGCGCCAGCAGCACACTAGCGGGAGAAGAGACCCAGTACTTC. As protein: CASSTLAGEETQYF.

The rearrangement links TRBV4-3 to TRBJ2-2; 12 bases align to TRBD2. The germline CDR1 and CDR2 sequences are LGHNA and YSLEER. This CDR3 is built from 19 residues. V dropped 4 bases and J dropped 0; count of bases not matched to a gene: 9. The CDR3 is CASSPRIGTSGSNTGELFF. The CDR3 nucleotides read TGCGCCAGCAGCCCAAGAATAGGGACTAGCGGGTCGAACACCGGGGAGCTGTTTTTT.

This chain connects TRBV11-2 to TRBJ1-1, with D hard to call. V lost 5 bases, J lost 4 bases, and 17 bases lay in between. CDR1 and CDR2 (germline): SGHAT, FQNNGV. This CDR3 comprises 15 residues. The CDR3 sequence is CASSLRGGLSTEAFF. DNA for the CDR3: TGTGCCAGCAGCCTCCGAGGAGGATTGAGCACTGAAGCTTTCTTT.

The chain links TRBV21-1 to TRBJ1-2; TRBD1, the table's D call, was not compared with the DNA. TRBV21-1 is an annotated pseudogene. CDR3 length: 14 amino acids. Here the CDR3 reads CASSTLYPTAGYTF. DNA for the CDR3: TGTGCCAGCAGCACCCTTTACCCGACAGCAGGCTACACCTTC.

V is TRBV5-1 and J is TRBJ2-7; 11 bases match TRBD2. The CDR3 spans 15 residues. The ends lost 4 bases at V and 3 bases at J; junction bases unmatched: 6. In germline, CDR1 is SGHRS, CDR2 YFSETQ. The CDR3 DNA sequence: TGCGCCAGCAGCAGGGCCGGGACTAGCGGCTACGAGCAGTACTTC. Its translation is CASSRAGTSGYEQYF.

The genes are TRBV4-3 and TRBJ2-1; no clear D gene. The germline gives CDR1 LGHNA, CDR2 YSLEER. The CDR3 is made up of 15 amino acids. V lost 4 bases and J 0 bases, leaving 10 bases between the germline ends. CDR3 coding DNA: TGCGCCAGCAGCCCGAGGCTGAGCTCCTACAATGAGCAGTTCTTC. Translated: CASSPRLSSYNEQFF.

The CDR3 DNA sequence: TGTGCTAGTGGTCCAGGGGGACAACGAGGAGTGAGCCGAACAAACACCATATATTTT. It encodes CASGPGGQRGVSRTNTIYF. The rearrangement joins TRBV12-5 to TRBJ1-3; 7 positions agree with TRBD1. This CDR3 contains 19 residues. J lost 6 bases, V lost 5 bases, and 22 bases had no gene match. Germline loops: CDR1 LGHNT, CDR2 FRNRAP. Looking up the rest from reference TRBV12-5 and TRBJ1-3 gives the full variable domain: DARVTQTPRHKVTEMGQEVTMRCQPILGHNTVFWYRQTMMQGLELLAYFRNRAPLDDSGMPKDRFSAEMPDATLATLKIQPSEPRDSAVYFCASGPGGQRGVSRTNTIYFGEGSWLTVV.

The CDR3 here is CASFRVGTEAFF. Here the CDR3 DNA reads TGTGCCAGCTTCAGGGTTGGCACTGAAGCTTTCTTT. The V call is TRBV6-5, the J call TRBJ1-1, with D possibly being TRBD1 (5 bases). Per the germline V gene, CDR1 is MNHEY and CDR2 is SVGAGI. The CDR3 has 12 amino acids. Trimming removed 8 bases from V and 4 bases from J, with 11 bases in between.

This chain connects TRBV6-4 to TRBJ2-1; D is perhaps TRBD2 (6 bases). The germline V gene has CDR1 MRHNA and CDR2 SNTAGT. V dropped 3 bases and J dropped 0 bases, with 12 bases sitting between them. The length of the CDR3 is 16 residues. CDR3 in DNA: TGTGCCAGCAGTGAGGGGGGATCCCGCTCCTACAATGAGCAGTTCTTC. It specifies CASSEGGSRSYNEQFF.

This clone appeared once. The gene calls are TRBV5-6 and TRBJ2-5; 7 bases are shared with TRBD1. Trimming at V came to 4 bases and at J to 1 base, leaving 4 bases not matched to a gene. CDR1 and CDR2 (germline): SGHDT, YYEEEE. This CDR3 region has 14 residues. The CDR3 loop is CASSPRDSQETQYF. The CDR3 bases are TGTGCCAGCAGCCCAAGGGACAGCCAAGAGACCCAGTACTTC.

The genes are TRBV7-2 and TRBJ1-4; possibly TRBD1 for D (6 bases). V lost 3 bases to trimming and J lost 6 bases, with 11 bases between them. CDR3 size: 14 residues. Germline CDR1 and CDR2: SGHTA and FQGNSA. CDR3 nucleotides: TGTGCCAGCAGCTTCATGCCAGGGGATGAAAAACTGTTTTTT. Its protein is CASSFMPGDEKLFF.

V gene TRBV7-9 combines with J gene TRBJ2-3, with D maybe TRBD2 (6 bases). Germline-derived CDR1 and CDR2 are SEHNR and FQNEAQ (reference sequence). The CDR3 has 13 amino acids. V lost 8 bases and J 4 bases, leaving 13 bases between the germline ends. The CDR3 is CASWSGPPDTQYF. The CDR3 nucleotides are TGTGCCAGCTGGAGCGGGCCCCCAGATACGCAGTATTTT. The whole variable domain, remainder taken from reference TRBV7-9 and TRBJ2-3, is DTGVSQNPRHKITKRGQNVTFRCDPISEHNRLYWYRQTLGQGPEFLTYFQNEAQLEKSRLLSDRFSAERPKGSFSTLEIQRTEQGDSAMYLCASWSGPPDTQYFGPGTRLTVL.

Only a few counts were recorded for this clone. The chain recombines TRBV6-1 with TRBJ1-1; no clear D. V was clipped by 7 bases and J by 6 bases, with 15 bases between them. Germline loops: CDR1 MNHNS, CDR2 SASEGT. The CDR3 is 13 residues long. CDR3 sequence reads: CASNADLLSEAFF. CDR3 DNA: TGTGCCAGCAACGCGGACTTGCTTTCTGAAGCTTTCTTT.

The chain employs TRBV7-8 and TRBJ2-1, with 9 bases matching TRBD2. With 4 bases clipped from V and 8 bases from J, the junction kept 6 bases outside the gene matches. CDR1 SGHVS and CDR2 FQNEAQ come from the germline V gene. The CDR3 sequence is 14 residues long. CDR3: CASSWAGGLDEQFF. CDR3 DNA: TGTGCCAGCAGCTGGGCGGGAGGGCTAGATGAGCAGTTCTTC.

The V call is TRBV10-3, the J call TRBJ1-1; no definite D call. This CDR3 region has 14 residues. In germline, CDR1 is ENHRY, CDR2 SYGVKD. The V end lost 7 bases, the J end lost 5 bases, and 17 bases lay between the germline ends. The CDR3 here is CAIKAGDHGTEAFF. DNA of the CDR3: TGTGCCATCAAGGCCGGCGACCATGGGACTGAAGCTTTCTTT.

V and J are TRBV5-1 and TRBJ2-3; 8 bases fit TRBD2. Germline-derived CDR1 and CDR2 are SGHRS and YFSETQ. V lost 6 bases, J lost 0 bases, and 21 bases stayed unmatched. The CDR3 loop spans 20 amino acids. CDR3 region: CASTRGLAGAATPSTDTQYF. As DNA, the CDR3 is TGCGCCAGCACCCGGGGCCTAGCGGGTGCGGCCACTCCTAGCACAGATACGCAGTATTTT.

The gene calls are TRBV15 and TRBJ2-5, with TRBD2 as a possible D gene (5 bases). V was pared by 0 bases and J by 2 bases, with 10 bases between. The CDR3 extends over 15 amino acids. Germline CDR1 reads LNHNV; CDR2 reads YYDKDF (reference sequence). The CDR3 bases are TGTGCCACCAGCAGAGATAGACGGGGACAAGAGACCCAGTACTTC. This encodes CATSRDRRGQETQYF.

The chain employs TRBV19 and TRBJ1-3; D might be TRBD1 (6 bases). The V gene's germline CDR1 is LNHDA and CDR2 SQIVND (reference sequence). The CDR3 consists of 16 residues. V dropped 7 bases and J dropped 0 bases, with 16 bases sitting between them. CDR3 sequence reads: CASKDPGEYSGNTIYF. In nucleotides, the CDR3 is TGTGCCAGTAAAGACCCAGGGGAGTACTCTGGAAACACCATATATTTT.

The chain has TRBV12-5 and TRBJ1-3; possible D gene TRBD1, 5 bases. Germline loops: CDR1 LGHNT, CDR2 FRNRAP. The CDR3 extends over 16 amino acids. The V end lost 6 bases, the J end lost 2 bases, and 17 bases lay between the germline ends. CDR3 nucleotide sequence: TGTGCTAGTGGCCCGGGACGGATAGGAACTGGAAACACCATATATTTT. Its translation: CASGPGRIGTGNTIYF.

As regards this clone: A read error may account for a junction end that differs from germline. The chain combines TRBV7-6 with TRBJ1-1, with D unclear. The length of the CDR3 is 13 residues. CDR1 and CDR2 (germline): SGHVS, FNYEAQ. The DNA of the CDR3 is TGTGCCAGCAGCTTAAAAGGGAACGCTGAAGCTTTCTTT. Its protein product is CASSLKGNAEAFF.

The rearrangement uses TRBV29-1 and TRBJ1-2; 8 nucleotides agree with TRBD1. The CDR3 totals 14 residues. Germline V CDR1 and CDR2: SQVTM, ANQGSEA. V was clipped by 1 base and J by 8 bases; unmatched bases: 9. The CDR3 here is CSVEVTGGTMGYTF. The CDR3 DNA is TGCAGCGTTGAAGTCACAGGGGGAACTATGGGCTACACCTTC.

V usage is TRBV7-9 and J usage is TRBJ2-2; 13 nucleotides agree with TRBD2. CDR1 and CDR2 from the germline V gene are SEHNR and FQNEAQ (reference sequence). The CDR3 totals 19 residues. V lost 5 bases to trimming and J lost 0 bases; unmatched junction nucleotides: 9. The CDR3 nucleotides read TGTGCCAGCAGCCTACGACTAGCGGGAGGCCCTTCGAACACCGGGGAGCTGTTTTTT. Amino acid sequence: CASSLRLAGGPSNTGELFF.

This chain joins TRBV7-9 and TRBJ2-1, with D possibly TRBD2 on 5 matching bases. The germline V gene has CDR1 SEHNR and CDR2 FQNEAQ (reference sequence). The CDR3 is made up of 16 amino acids. V lost 1 base and J 6 bases, leaving 16 bases between the germline ends. The CDR3 sequence is CASSLVTSSYRNEQFF. The CDR3 bases are TGTGCCAGCAGCTTAGTCACCTCTAGCTATCGCAATGAGCAGTTCTTC.

V gene TRBV6-1 combines with J gene TRBJ1-2; weak D call: TRBD1 (6 bases). This CDR3 is built from 14 residues. Germline CDR1 is MNHNS and CDR2 is SASEGT. Deletions cut 2 bases from V and 5 bases from J, with 12 bases between. In nucleotides, the CDR3 is TGTGCCAGCAGTGAAAGGGGGAGGGTTTATGGCTACACCTTC. Its protein is CASSERGRVYGYTF.